These 27 T cell receptor beta chains came from one sample sequenced in a study of cytomegalovirus exposure and HLA in healthy donors. PCR involved 60 Vbeta and 13 Jbeta primers. Sequencing used immunoSEQ multiplex PCR; TCRdb keeps in-frame clones, though not all of them. Of roughly 93,000 clones in the sample, about three quarters were seen once. Sequenced input: PBMCs. Every receptor here comes from a human donor in good health.

A few counts support this clone. The genes are TRBV5-1 and TRBJ2-2; 9 bases are a match to TRBD2. This CDR3 has 14 residues. V gave up 5 bases and J gave up 4 bases; unmatched junction bases: 3. Germline V CDR1 and CDR2: SGHRS, YFSETQ. In DNA, the CDR3 is TGCGCCAGCAGGGGACTAGCTCTCACCGGGGAGCTGTTTTTT. This translates into CASRGLALTGELFF.

The chain links TRBV7-9 to TRBJ1-1; a weak D match, TRBD1 (5 bases). V was pared by 1 base and J by 1 base, with 7 bases between. This CDR3 has 14 amino acids. CDR1 SEHNR and CDR2 FQNEAQ come from the germline V gene (reference sequence). CDR3 amino acids: CASSLGTSNTEAFF. The CDR3 region has the DNA TGTGCCAGCAGCTTAGGGACATCGAACACTGAAGCTTTCTTT.

This chain uses TRBV2 with TRBJ2-1; D is possibly TRBD1 (6 bases). Germline V lookup: CDR1 SNHLY, CDR2 FYNNEI. V was shortened by 8 bases and J by 0 bases, with 11 bases between the two germline ends. The CDR3 length is 14 residues. CDR3 residues: CASSGDSSYNEQFF. In DNA form, the CDR3 reads TGTGCCAGCTCAGGGGATAGCTCCTACAATGAGCAGTTCTTC.

CDR3 loop: CASTRLAVGEQFF. CDR3 coding DNA: TGTGCCAGCACTAGACTAGCTGTGGGTGAGCAGTTCTTC. The rearrangement joins TRBV2 to TRBJ2-1, with 7 bases that match TRBD2. The germline gives CDR1 SNHLY, CDR2 FYNNEI. V trimming: 7 bases; J trimming: 9 bases; junction bases outside the gene matches: 9. The CDR3 is 13 amino acids.

The V gene is TRBV6-6, the J gene TRBJ2-7, with TRBD2 as a possible D gene (6 bases). Trimming cost V 0 bases and J 1 base, with 10 bases left between them. Per germline, CDR1 MNHNY and CDR2 SVGAGI (reference sequence). The CDR3 runs 15 residues. CDR3 region: CASSYSRDRSYEQYF. The CDR3 DNA sequence: TGTGCCAGCAGTTACTCGCGGGACCGTTCCTACGAGCAGTACTTC.

J is TRBJ2-1 and V is TRBV5-1, with D maybe TRBD2 (6 bases). V shed 0 bases and J shed 10 bases, with 17 bases lying between them. Per the germline V gene, CDR1 is SGHRS and CDR2 is YFSETQ. The CDR3 totals 15 residues. The CDR3 loop reads CASSLEETRVTEQFF. The CDR3, as DNA: TGCGCCAGCAGCTTGGAAGAGACTAGGGTAACGGAGCAGTTCTTC. The whole variable domain, remainder taken from reference TRBV5-1 and TRBJ2-1, is KAGVTQTPRYLIKTRGQQVTLSCSPISGHRSVSWYQQTPGQGLQFLFEYFSETQRNKGNFPGRFSGRQFSNSRSEMNVSTLELGDSALYLCASSLEETRVTEQFFGPGTRLTVL.

The rearrangement joins TRBV18 to TRBJ2-5; the D gene is possibly TRBD2 (6 bases). V was cut by 0 bases and J by 10 bases, with 9 bases left in between. Germline CDR1 and CDR2: KGHSH and LQKENI. The CDR3 spans 12 residues. CDR3 residues: CASSPPTGDQYF. The CDR3 region has the DNA TGTGCCAGCTCACCACCGACGGGAGACCAGTACTTC.

J is TRBJ2-1 and V is TRBV5-1; perhaps TRBD2 as D (6 bases). Between the trimmed V and J ends, which lost 3 bases and 2 bases, there was a span of 9 bases. The V gene's germline CDR1 is SGHRS and CDR2 YFSETQ. The CDR3 has 14 residues. CDR3 loop: CASSSGLTYNEQFF. CDR3 coding DNA: TGCGCCAGCAGCTCAGGACTAACCTACAATGAGCAGTTCTTC.

This chain uses TRBV7-2 with TRBJ2-3, with TRBD1 as a possible D gene (5 bases). Deletions cut 10 bases from V and 2 bases from J, with 16 bases between. The germline V gene has CDR1 SGHTA and CDR2 FQGNSA. The CDR3 has 14 amino acids. CDR3 coding DNA: TGTGCCATCCTGGGGCGGCTCCCCACAGATACGCAGTATTTT. This codes for CAILGRLPTDTQYF.

This clone appeared once. CDR3 residues: CASSFGLLDTEAFF. The CDR3 region has the DNA TGTGCCAGCAGCTTTGGCCTCCTGGACACTGAAGCTTTCTTT. The V and J genes are TRBV5-6 and TRBJ1-1; D not certain. V was cut by 2 bases and J by 3 bases, with 11 bases left in between. Germline V lookup: CDR1 SGHDT, CDR2 YYEEEE. CDR3 size: 14 residues.

The rearrangement uses TRBV5-1 and TRBJ2-5, with 8 bases lining up with TRBD1. Germline CDR1 is SGHRS and CDR2 is YFSETQ. V trimming: 4 bases; J trimming: 5 bases; junction bases outside the gene matches: 4. CDR3 length: 13 residues. This CDR3 reads CASSTTGVETQYF. As DNA, the CDR3 is TGCGCCAGCAGCACGACAGGGGTCGAGACCCAGTACTTC.

This clone occurred a few times. The chain uses TRBV7-9 and TRBJ2-2; D uncertain. Germline assignment: CDR1 SEHNR and CDR2 FQNEAQ (reference sequence). CDR3 size: 15 residues. Trimming shortened V by 4 bases and J by 1 base, and 10 bases separated the two germline ends. The CDR3, as DNA: TGTGCCAGCAGCTCCTTGCCAGGGAACACCGGGGAGCTGTTTTTT. Translating gives CASSSLPGNTGELFF. The complete variable domain, with remaining parts taken from reference TRBV7-9 and TRBJ2-2, reads DTGVSQNPRHKITKRGQNVTFRCDPISEHNRLYWYRQTLGQGPEFLTYFQNEAQLEKSRLLSDRFSAERPKGSFSTLEIQRTEQGDSAMYLCASSSLPGNTGELFFGEGSRLTVL.

This chain uses TRBV27 with TRBJ2-7; 11 bases agree with TRBD2. Germline CDR1 and CDR2: MNHEY and SMNVEV (reference sequence). CDR3 length equals 14 residues. The junction had 3 bases not matched to a gene; V was cut back by 1 base and J by 7 bases. CDR3 region: CASSLLAGGQEQYF. The CDR3 bases are TGTGCCAGCAGTTTATTAGCGGGGGGGCAGGAGCAGTACTTC.

The chain links TRBV7-9 to TRBJ2-1, with a weak D call TRBD1 (6 bases). Trimming stripped 7 bases from V and 3 bases from J, with 13 bases between. The CDR3 is 14 amino acids. Per the germline V gene, CDR1 is SEHNR and CDR2 is FQNEAQ (reference sequence). The CDR3 region is CASTHTDSYNEQFF. CDR3 sequence (DNA): TGTGCCAGCACCCATACGGACAGCTACAATGAGCAGTTCTTC.

The rearrangement uses TRBV9 and TRBJ2-7; 10 bases agree with TRBD1. The J segment lost 4 bases and the V segment lost 4 bases, leaving 11 bases of the junction unmatched. In germline, CDR1 is SGDLS, CDR2 YYNGEE. This CDR3 is 16 amino acids long. The CDR3 coding sequence is TGTGCCAGCAGCACAGGAGGAGGGACAGGGGTATACGAGCAGTACTTC. Translated: CASSTGGGTGVYEQYF.

V usage is TRBV10-1 and J usage is TRBJ2-7, with TRBD1 matching over 9 bases. V lost 4 bases and J lost 2; bases outside the gene matches: 3. The CDR3 is 14 amino acids. The germline gives CDR1 WNHNN, CDR2 SYGVQD (reference sequence). CDR3 DNA sequence: TGCGCCAGCAGTGGACAGGGGGGCCCCTACGAGCAGTACTTC. This gives the protein CASSGQGGPYEQYF.

The chain combines TRBV27 with TRBJ1-4, with D perhaps TRBD1 (5 bases). Looked up from germline, CDR1 is MNHEY and CDR2 is SMNVEV (reference sequence). With 8 bases removed from V and 0 bases from J, the gap between germline ends came to 10 bases. CDR3 length equals 14 residues. CDR3 residues: CASRGTATNEKLFF. The CDR3 DNA follows: TGTGCCAGCCGGGGGACGGCAACTAATGAAAAACTGTTTTTT.

The chain uses TRBV5-1 and TRBJ2-3; D might be TRBD1 (6 bases). This CDR3 has 15 amino acids. Germline-derived CDR1 and CDR2 are SGHRS and YFSETQ. Trimming shortened V by 2 bases and J by 5 bases, and 15 bases separated the two germline ends. The CDR3 DNA is TGCGCCAGCAGCTTTAAGGGGGTCGGGCAAGATACGCAGTATTTT. It is translated as CASSFKGVGQDTQYF.

The V call is TRBV13, the J call TRBJ2-7; 7 bases fit TRBD1. The CDR3 loop spans 14 amino acids. After removal of 5 bases from V and 2 bases from J, the junction contained 6 bases not matched to a gene. CDR1 PRHDT and CDR2 FYEKMQ come from the germline V gene (reference sequence). The CDR3 reads CASSAPGQTYEQYF. DNA for the CDR3: TGTGCCAGCAGCGCTCCGGGACAGACCTACGAGCAGTACTTC.

The rearrangement joins TRBV7-8 to TRBJ1-5, with D tentatively TRBD1 (6 bases). V dropped 3 bases and J dropped 6 bases, with 9 bases sitting between them. There are 13 residues in the CDR3. Germline CDR1 reads SGHVS; CDR2 reads FQNEAQ. The CDR3 coding sequence is TGTGCCAGCAGCTTTGGACAGTCTCAGCCCCAGCATTTT. Its translation is CASSFGQSQPQHF.

The chain links TRBV7-2 to TRBJ1-5; tentative D call: TRBD1 (5 bases). Per the germline V gene, CDR1 is SGHTA and CDR2 is FQGNSA. Deletions cut 9 bases from V and 7 bases from J, with 19 bases between. The CDR3 has 14 residues. In DNA, the CDR3 is TGTGCCAGTCGGGACTCCACAACGGGGCAGCCCCAGCATTTT. Residues: CASRDSTTGQPQHF.

The V gene is TRBV6-1, the J gene TRBJ1-2; no reliable D call. The CDR3 runs to 13 residues. Germline-derived CDR1 and CDR2 are MNHNS and SASEGT. V was pared by 4 bases and J by 1 base, with 7 bases between. The CDR3 nucleotides read TGTGCCAGCAGTGTGGTCGGTAACTATGGCTACACCTTC. Protein: CASSVVGNYGYTF.

This chain joins TRBV18 and TRBJ2-6; 7 bases are shared with TRBD1. The J segment lost 12 bases and the V segment lost 1 base, leaving 12 bases of the junction unmatched. There are 16 residues in the CDR3. The V gene's germline CDR1 is KGHSH and CDR2 LQKENI. CDR3 coding DNA: TGTGCCAGCTCACCACTGGAAGGGGGCACCTCCTTCGTCCTGACTTTC. Translation: CASSPLEGGTSFVLTF. The whole variable domain, remainder taken from reference TRBV18 and TRBJ2-6, is NAGVMQNPRHLVRRRGQEARLRCSPMKGHSHVYWYRQLPEEGLKFMVYLQKENIIDESGMPKERFSAEFPKEGPSILRIQQVVRGDSAAYFCASSPLEGGTSFVLTFGAGSRLTVL.

This chain connects TRBV5-6 to TRBJ1-4; D ambiguous. In germline, CDR1 is SGHDT, CDR2 YYEEEE. CDR3 length: 17 amino acids. Trimming took off 3 bases at V and 0 bases at J, with 15 bases between the two ends. In DNA form, the CDR3 reads TGTGCCAGCAGCTCGATACTTTACGGGACAACTAATGAAAAACTGTTTTTT. Translation: CASSSILYGTTNEKLFF.

CDR3 loop: CASGESGTPYNEQFF. The CDR3 DNA reads as TGCGCCAGCGGAGAGTCTGGGACTCCTTACAATGAGCAGTTCTTC. The genes are TRBV5-1 and TRBJ2-1; tentative D call: TRBD2 (6 bases). The CDR3 length is 15 residues. V lost 7 bases, J lost 4 bases, and 18 bases lay in between. Germline V gene sequence: CDR1 SGHRS, CDR2 YFSETQ.

This clone was seen only a few times. V gene TRBV7-2 combines with J gene TRBJ1-3; 7 bases fit TRBD1. This CDR3 comprises 16 residues. With 5 bases clipped from V and 2 bases from J, the junction kept 9 bases outside the gene matches. Germline V gives CDR1 SGHTA, CDR2 FQGNSA. CDR3 amino acids: CASSPYRGRAGNTIYF. CDR3 DNA sequence: TGTGCCAGCAGCCCATACAGGGGAAGGGCTGGAAACACCATATATTTT.

The chain links TRBV9 to TRBJ1-1; D is undetermined. Germline V CDR1 and CDR2: SGDLS, YYNGEE. The V end was cut by 4 bases, the J end by 6 bases, with 13 bases between. This CDR3 is built from 13 residues. In DNA form, the CDR3 reads TGTGCCAGCAGCCCCTCGGGGTACGCTGAAGCTTTCTTT. Its protein product is CASSPSGYAEAFF.